These 10 T cell receptor beta chains share one sample of origin, sequenced in a study of T cells in Graves' hyperthyroidism and ophthalmopathy. Regions amplified from RNA transcripts were the TCR beta CDR3 regions. The TCR CDR3 was amplified in a first-round RT-PCR using the HTBI primer set. MiXCR, applied by TCRdb to the multiplex PCR reads, yields one record per CDR3 protein. The sample includes around 200,000 distinct CDR3 sequences, approximately 20% of them seen just once. Sample: blood. The receptors shown here come from a man aged 35 to 55 with Graves' hyperthyroidism.

This clonotype was seen repeatedly, ten times or more. V usage is TRBV29-1 and J usage is TRBJ2-3, with 9 bases lining up with TRBD1. The V segment lost 5 bases and the J segment 0 bases; nucleotides outside the gene matches: 3. This CDR3 has 14 amino acids. Per germline, CDR1 SQVTM and CDR2 ANQGSEA. The CDR3 DNA reads as TGCAGCGTTTTACAGGGGGCTAGCACAGATACGCAGTATTTT. Translating it yields CSVLQGASTDTQYF.

This clonotype was found many times. The V and J genes are TRBV7-2 and TRBJ2-1; TRBD2 aligns across 10 bases. There are 16 residues in the CDR3. Germline V CDR1 and CDR2: SGHTA, FQGNSA. J gave up 3 bases and V 5 bases, and 7 bases lay outside the gene matches. Here the CDR3 DNA reads TGTGCCAGCAGCCGAGAGCGGGGGGGTAACTACAATGAGCAGTTCTTC. Translated, it gives CASSRERGGNYNEQFF.

This clonotype has a count of ten or more. CDR3 bases: TGTGCCATCAGCGGGACGGGAGCGAACACCGGGGAGCTGTTTTTT. It yields the protein CAISGTGANTGELFF. The V call is TRBV10-3, the J call TRBJ2-2, with D possibly TRBD2 on 6 matching bases. Trimming cost V 6 bases and J 0 bases, with 11 bases left between them. The CDR3 has 15 residues. From germline, CDR1 is ENHRY and CDR2 SYGVKD.

V is TRBV7-9 and J is TRBJ2-7; 8 nucleotides match TRBD2. The CDR3 is made up of 15 amino acids. J was trimmed by 1 base and V by 3 bases; bases with no gene match: 5. In germline, CDR1 is SEHNR, CDR2 FQNEAQ (reference sequence). The CDR3 region has the DNA TGTGCCAGCAGCTTGGCAGCGGGGGAATCCTACGAGCAGTACTTC. It translates to CASSLAAGESYEQYF. Full variable domain (remainder filled in from reference TRBV7-9 and TRBJ2-7): DTGVSQNPRHKITKRGQNVTFRCDPISEHNRLYWYRQTLGQGPEFLTYFQNEAQLEKSRLLSDRFSAERPKGSFSTLEIQRTEQGDSAMYLCASSLAAGESYEQYFGPGTRLTVT.

This clonotype occurred many times. The J gene is TRBJ2-2, the V gene TRBV3-1; D is perhaps TRBD1 (6 bases). V was cut by 3 bases and J by 6 bases, with 11 bases left in between. CDR3 size: 14 residues. Germline-derived CDR1 and CDR2 are LGHDT and YNNKEL (reference sequence). The CDR3 region is CASSQGAGSGELFF. The CDR3, as DNA: TGTGCCAGCAGCCAGGGGGCCGGGTCCGGGGAGCTGTTTTTT.

This clonotype was recorded at least ten times. The rearrangement uses TRBV15 and TRBJ1-6; 9 nucleotides match TRBD1. CDR1 is LNHNV and CDR2 is YYDKDF in the germline V gene (reference sequence). This CDR3 contains 16 residues. The junction had 4 bases not matched to a gene; V was cut back by 0 bases and J by 7 bases. The CDR3 loop reads CATSRDLGTGNSPLHF. CDR3 nucleotides: TGTGCCACCAGCAGAGACCTAGGGACAGGGAATTCACCCCTCCACTTT.

This chain connects TRBV20-1 to TRBJ1-6; D is ambiguous. There are 16 residues in the CDR3. CDR1 and CDR2 from the germline V gene are DFQATT and SNEGSKA (reference sequence). Trimming removed 6 bases from V and 4 bases from J, with 19 bases in between. The CDR3 reads CSANNVGGQYNSPLHF. The CDR3 coding sequence is TGCAGTGCAAACAACGTCGGCGGGCAGTATAATTCACCCCTCCACTTT.

This clonotype was seen a few times. The chain is built from TRBV4-1 and TRBJ2-7, with no clear D. Trimming took off 5 bases at V and 6 bases at J, with 17 bases between the two ends. Looked up from germline, CDR1 is MGHRA and CDR2 is YSYEKL. The CDR3 is 14 residues long. The CDR3 protein is CASSVIRFIGEQYF. Here the CDR3 DNA reads TGCGCCAGCAGCGTGATTCGGTTTATTGGCGAGCAGTACTTC.

Note on this clonotype: A read error may explain this, as a much larger clone is one base away. The genes are TRBV7-6 and TRBJ2-3, with D perhaps assigned TRBD1 or TRBD2 (5 bases each). Germline CDR1 and CDR2: SGHVS and FNYEAQ. CDR3 size: 17 residues. The V end lost 1 base, the J end lost 5 bases, and 19 bases lay between the germline ends. The CDR3 spells CASSLELGDPMGDTQYF. Here the CDR3 DNA reads TGTGCCAGCAGCTTAGAGTTGGGGGACCCGATGGGAGATACGCAGTATTTT.

The chain is built from TRBV7-2 and TRBJ2-3; D is unresolved. Germline assignment: CDR1 SGHTA and CDR2 FQGNSA. The CDR3 consists of 14 residues. With 5 bases removed from V and 0 bases from J, the gap between germline ends came to 9 bases. Here the CDR3 DNA reads TGTGCCAGCAGCGCCACTACTAGCACAGATACGCAGTATTTT. It encodes CASSATTSTDTQYF.